The TCR beta chain described here comes from a study of T cell changes during pregnancy in multiple sclerosis. Germline CDR1 SGHNT, CDR2 YYREEE (reference sequence). This CDR3 spans 15 amino acids. Trimming removed 3 bases at V and 0 bases at J, with 9 bases between. The assay was immunoSEQ multiplex PCR, and TCRdb's table has in-frame clones only and misses some. Of about 92,000 clones listed, about 93% are singletons. The sample was peripheral blood, taken in the first trimester of pregnancy. The receptor's source is a female donor with multiple sclerosis, enrolled in a pregnancy study. The chain employs TRBV5-4 and TRBJ1-4; D is possibly TRBD1 (6 bases). In nucleotides, the CDR3 is TGTGCCAGCAGCTGGGACACTTCAACTAATGAAAAACTGTTTTTT. It yields the protein CASSWDTSTNEKLFF.